This T cell receptor beta chain was sequenced during a study of blood T cell repertoires in COVID-19. Study information: The samples span acute and convalescent COVID-19 from the United States, Italy and Spain. Sources were T cells, B-cell-depleted T cells, or PBMCs; the material itself was cDNA or gDNA.

The length of the CDR3 is 14 residues. J was trimmed by 8 bases and V by 3 bases; bases with no gene match: 7. CDR1 and CDR2 from the germline V gene are SGHRS and YFSETQ. Per the study methods: Amplification with reference gene primers provided the estimates of nucleated cell counts. Clones were sequenced by immunoSEQ multiplex PCR, and TCRdb holds only the in-frame ones, with some missing. D and trimming come from the DNA, and the V and J calls and clone size come from that table. Of about 140,000 clones in the sample, about 80% were seen once. The TCR was taken from a man between 60 and 75 years old with acute or convalescent COVID-19. V is TRBV5-1 and J is TRBJ1-4, with 7 bases matching TRBD1. The sequencing input was peripheral blood. The CDR3 sequence: CASSSGQNGEKLFF. CDR3 in DNA: TGCGCCAGCAGCTCGGGACAGAACGGCGAAAAACTGTTTTTT.